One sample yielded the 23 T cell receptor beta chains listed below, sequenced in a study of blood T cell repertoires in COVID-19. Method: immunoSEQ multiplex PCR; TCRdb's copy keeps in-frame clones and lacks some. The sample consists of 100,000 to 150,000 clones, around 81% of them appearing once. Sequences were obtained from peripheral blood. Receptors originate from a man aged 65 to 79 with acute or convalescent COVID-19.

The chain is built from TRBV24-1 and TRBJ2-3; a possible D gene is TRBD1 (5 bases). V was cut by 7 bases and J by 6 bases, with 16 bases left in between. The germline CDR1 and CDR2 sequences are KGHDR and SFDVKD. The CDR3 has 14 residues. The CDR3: CATSDRRVMDTQYF. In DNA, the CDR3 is TGTGCCACCAGCGACCGCAGGGTAATGGATACGCAGTATTTT.

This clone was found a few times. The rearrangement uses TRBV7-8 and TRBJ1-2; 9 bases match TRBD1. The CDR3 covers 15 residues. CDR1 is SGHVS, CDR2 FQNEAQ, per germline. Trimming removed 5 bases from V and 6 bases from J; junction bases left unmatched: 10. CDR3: CASSPPPGTGNGYTF. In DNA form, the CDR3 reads TGTGCCAGCAGCCCTCCTCCGGGGACAGGGAATGGCTACACCTTC.

CDR3 sequence (DNA): TGTGCCAGTTCGGGGGATAGCAATCAGCCCCAGCATTTT. Protein sequence: CASSGDSNQPQHF. V and J are TRBV19 and TRBJ1-5; D may be TRBD1 (5 bases). CDR1 is LNHDA and CDR2 is SQIVND in the germline V gene (reference sequence). V was shortened by 8 bases and J by 0 bases, with 8 bases between the two germline ends. The length of the CDR3 is 13 residues.

The CDR3 sequence: CASSVDSNEQFF. CDR3 nucleotides: TGTGCCAGCAGCGTAGATTCTAATGAGCAGTTCTTC. The chain joins TRBV9 to TRBJ2-1; D is undetermined. Germline V CDR1 and CDR2: SGDLS, YYNGEE. The V gene lost 0 bases and the J gene lost 7 bases, with 5 bases spanning the gap. The CDR3 covers 12 residues. Drawing the rest from reference TRBV9 and TRBJ2-1, the complete variable domain is DSGVTQTPKHLITATGQRVTLRCSPRSGDLSVYWYQQSLDQGLQFLIQYYNGEERAKGNILERFSAQQFPDLHSELNLSSLELGDSALYFCASSVDSNEQFFGPGTRLTVL.

The CDR3 bases are TGCGCCAGCAGCTTGGACAAGAACTATGGCTACACCTTC. Translated, it gives CASSLDKNYGYTF. This chain uses TRBV5-1 with TRBJ1-2; no firm D call. V dropped 0 bases and J dropped 2 bases, with 5 bases sitting between them. Germline V CDR1 and CDR2: SGHRS, YFSETQ. The CDR3 spans 13 residues.

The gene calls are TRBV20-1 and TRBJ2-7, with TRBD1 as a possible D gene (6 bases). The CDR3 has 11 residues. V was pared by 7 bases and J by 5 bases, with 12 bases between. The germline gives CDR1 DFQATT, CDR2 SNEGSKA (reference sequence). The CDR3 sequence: CSGPQGDEQYF. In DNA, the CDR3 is TGCAGTGGGCCACAGGGCGACGAGCAGTACTTC.

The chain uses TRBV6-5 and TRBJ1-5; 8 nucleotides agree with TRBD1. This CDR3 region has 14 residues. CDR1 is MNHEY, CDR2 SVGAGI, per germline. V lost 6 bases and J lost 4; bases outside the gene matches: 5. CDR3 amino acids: CASREGQENQPQHF. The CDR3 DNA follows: TGTGCCAGCAGGGAGGGACAGGAGAATCAGCCCCAGCATTTT.

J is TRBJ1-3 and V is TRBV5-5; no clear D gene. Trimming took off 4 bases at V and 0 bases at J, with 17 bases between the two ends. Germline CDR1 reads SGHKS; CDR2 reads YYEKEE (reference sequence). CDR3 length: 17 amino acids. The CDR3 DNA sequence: TGTGCCAGCAGCCGAGAGGGAACACCTCGCTCTGGAAACACCATATATTTT. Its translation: CASSREGTPRSGNTIYF.

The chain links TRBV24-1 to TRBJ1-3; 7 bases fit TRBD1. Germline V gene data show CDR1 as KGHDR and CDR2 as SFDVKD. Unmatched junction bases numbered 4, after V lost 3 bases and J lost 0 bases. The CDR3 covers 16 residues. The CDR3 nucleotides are TGTGCCACCAGTGATGTCCGGGACAGCTCTGGAAACACCATATATTTT. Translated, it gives CATSDVRDSSGNTIYF.

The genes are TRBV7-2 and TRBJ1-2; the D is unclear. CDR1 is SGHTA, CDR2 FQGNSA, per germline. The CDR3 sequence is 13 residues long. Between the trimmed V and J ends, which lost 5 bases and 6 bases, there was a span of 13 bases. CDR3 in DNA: TGTGCCAGCAGCCCTCCGGGATCCGATGGCTACACCTTC. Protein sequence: CASSPPGSDGYTF.

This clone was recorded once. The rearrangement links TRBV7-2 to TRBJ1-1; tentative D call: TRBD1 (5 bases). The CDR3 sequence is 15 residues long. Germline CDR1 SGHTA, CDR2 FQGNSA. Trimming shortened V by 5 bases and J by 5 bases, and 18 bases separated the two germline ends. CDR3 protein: CASSAARGHPTEAFF. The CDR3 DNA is TGTGCCAGCAGCGCCGCAAGAGGACATCCGACTGAAGCTTTCTTT.

The CDR3 reads CASSLRQFSYEQYF. The CDR3 DNA reads as TGTGCCAGCAGCCTCAGACAGTTCTCCTACGAGCAGTACTTC. The rearrangement uses TRBV28 and TRBJ2-7, with D possibly TRBD1 on 5 matching bases. The CDR3 runs 14 residues. Germline CDR1 is MDHEN and CDR2 is SYDVKM. V lost 6 bases, J lost 0 bases, and 12 bases lay in between.

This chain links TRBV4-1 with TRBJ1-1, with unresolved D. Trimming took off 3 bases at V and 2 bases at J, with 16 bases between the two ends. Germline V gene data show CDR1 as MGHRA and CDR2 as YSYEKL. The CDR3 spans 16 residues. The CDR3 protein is CASSQKIGVPNTEAFF. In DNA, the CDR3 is TGCGCCAGCAGCCAGAAGATCGGGGTACCCAACACTGAAGCTTTCTTT.

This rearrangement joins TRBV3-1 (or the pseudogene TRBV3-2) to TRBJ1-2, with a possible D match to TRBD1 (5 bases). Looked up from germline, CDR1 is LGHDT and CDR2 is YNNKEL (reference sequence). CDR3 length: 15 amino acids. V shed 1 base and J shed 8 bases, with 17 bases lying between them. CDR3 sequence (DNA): TGTGCCAGCAGCCAAGGACTGTGGCAGGGTAGAGGCTACACCTTC. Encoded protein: CASSQGLWQGRGYTF.

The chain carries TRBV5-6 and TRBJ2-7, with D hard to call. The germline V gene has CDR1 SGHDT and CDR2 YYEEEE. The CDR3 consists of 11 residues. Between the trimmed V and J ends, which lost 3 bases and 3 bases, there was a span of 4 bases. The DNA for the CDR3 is TGTGCCAGCAGCTCTTACTACGAGCAGTACTTC. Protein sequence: CASSSYYEQYF.

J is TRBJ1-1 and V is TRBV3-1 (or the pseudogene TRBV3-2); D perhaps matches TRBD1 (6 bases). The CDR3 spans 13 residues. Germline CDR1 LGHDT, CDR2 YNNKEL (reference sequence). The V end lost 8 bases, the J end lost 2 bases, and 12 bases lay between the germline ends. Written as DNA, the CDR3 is TGTGCCAGCGCAACAGGGTTCAACACTGAAGCTTTCTTT. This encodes CASATGFNTEAFF.

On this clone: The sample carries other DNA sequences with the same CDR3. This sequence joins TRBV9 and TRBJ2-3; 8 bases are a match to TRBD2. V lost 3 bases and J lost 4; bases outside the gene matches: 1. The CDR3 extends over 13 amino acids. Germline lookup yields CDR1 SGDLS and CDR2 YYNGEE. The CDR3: CASSAGGPDTQYF. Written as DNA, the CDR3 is TGTGCCAGCAGCGCGGGGGGGCCAGATACGCAGTATTTT.

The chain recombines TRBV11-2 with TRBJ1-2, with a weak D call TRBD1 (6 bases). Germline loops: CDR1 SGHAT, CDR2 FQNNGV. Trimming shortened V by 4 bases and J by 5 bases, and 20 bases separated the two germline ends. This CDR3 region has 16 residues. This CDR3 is CASSSRQQGRGYGYTF. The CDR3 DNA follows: TGTGCCAGCAGCTCTAGGCAGCAGGGGAGAGGGTATGGCTACACCTTC.

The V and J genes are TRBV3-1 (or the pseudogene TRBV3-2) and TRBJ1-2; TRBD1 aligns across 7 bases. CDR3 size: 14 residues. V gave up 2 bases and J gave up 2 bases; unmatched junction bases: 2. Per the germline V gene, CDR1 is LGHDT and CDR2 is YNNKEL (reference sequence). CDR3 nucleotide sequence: TGTGCCAGCAGCCAACCGGACAGGAACTATGGCTACACCTTC. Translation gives CASSQPDRNYGYTF.

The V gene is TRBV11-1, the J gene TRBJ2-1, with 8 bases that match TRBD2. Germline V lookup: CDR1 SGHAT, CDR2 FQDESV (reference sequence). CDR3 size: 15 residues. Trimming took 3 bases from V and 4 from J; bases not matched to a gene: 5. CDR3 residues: CASSLALAGYNEQFF. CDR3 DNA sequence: TGTGCCAGCAGCTTGGCCCTAGCGGGTTACAATGAGCAGTTCTTC.

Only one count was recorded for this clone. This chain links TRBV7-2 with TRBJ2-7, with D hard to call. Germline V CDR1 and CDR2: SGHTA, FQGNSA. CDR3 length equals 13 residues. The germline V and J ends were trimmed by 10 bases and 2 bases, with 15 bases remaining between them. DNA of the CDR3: TGTGCCACCAGACGGTTTGGGCCCTACGAGCAGTACTTC. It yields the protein CATRRFGPYEQYF.

CDR3 nucleotides: TGTGCCAGCTCGCCCAATCAGAATCAGCCCCAGCATTTT. This sequence encodes CASSPNQNQPQHF. The chain recombines TRBV18 with TRBJ1-5, with D unresolved. CDR3 length: 13 residues. CDR1 is KGHSH and CDR2 is LQKENI in the germline V gene. V lost 6 bases and J lost 4, with 10 bases in between.

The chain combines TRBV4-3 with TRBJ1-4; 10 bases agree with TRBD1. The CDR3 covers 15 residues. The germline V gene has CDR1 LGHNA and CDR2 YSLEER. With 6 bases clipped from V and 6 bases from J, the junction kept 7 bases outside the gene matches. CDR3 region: CASSFTGTGDEKLFF. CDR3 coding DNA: TGCGCCAGCAGTTTCACCGGGACAGGGGATGAAAAACTGTTTTTT.